The 25 T cell receptor beta chains below come from one sample, sequenced in a study of patients and donors after allogeneic stem cell transplantation (TCRdb year 2020). Preparation of the library involved RT-PCR. Instrument used: NextSeq 550. Starting from the raw public reads, TCRdb applied fastp trimming at Q25, assembled clones with MiXCR and retained in-frame beta chains. Each CDR3 protein gets just one entry, which takes the most common genes and DNA from the rows behind it. In all, the sample holds about 960,000 distinct CDR3 sequences, and approximately 18% of those were seen once. The ten most abundant clones make up around 5.5% of the sample. Material: blood, either unsorted or a sorted T cell fraction (not recorded which). Every receptor here comes from a human donor who was either an allogeneic HSCT recipient or a stem cell or donor lymphocyte infusion donor (not recorded which). It is not recorded whose cells these are; they may come from a transplant donor.

The V and J genes are TRBV5-1 and TRBJ2-3; 8 bases line up with TRBD1. This CDR3 has 14 residues. V shed 3 bases, J shed 2 bases, and the junction held 2 bases outside the gene matches. Per germline, CDR1 SGHRS and CDR2 YFSETQ. CDR3 region: CASSWGQVTDTQYF. CDR3 sequence (DNA): TGCGCCAGCAGCTGGGGACAGGTCACAGATACGCAGTATTTT. Full variable domain (remainder filled in from reference TRBV5-1 and TRBJ2-3): KAGVTQTPRYLIKTRGQQVTLSCSPISGHRSVSWYQQTPGQGLQFLFEYFSETQRNKGNFPGRFSGRQFSNSRSEMNVSTLELGDSALYLCASSWGQVTDTQYFGPGTRLTVL.

V is TRBV12-3 or TRBV12-4 and J is TRBJ1-1; no firm D call. The CDR3 contains 13 residues. V was shortened by 6 bases and J by 0 bases, with 8 bases between the two germline ends. The CDR3 loop is CASRRAMNTEAFF. In DNA, the CDR3 is TGTGCCAGCAGACGGGCTATGAACACTGAAGCTTTCTTT.

This clonotype was seen only a few times. This chain uses TRBV5-6 with TRBJ2-7; D possibly corresponds to TRBD2 (7 bases). V was clipped by 1 base and J by 4 bases, with 12 bases between them. Germline loops: CDR1 SGHDT, CDR2 YYEEEE. This CDR3 has 14 amino acids. The CDR3 region has the DNA TGTGCCAGCAGCTTGCAGGGAGGGGGGTACGAGCAGTACTTC. Amino acids: CASSLQGGGYEQYF.

This clonotype was counted between two and nine times. The chain joins TRBV5-1 to TRBJ2-5; D possibly corresponds to TRBD2 (6 bases). Germline-derived CDR1 and CDR2 are SGHRS and YFSETQ. V was shortened by 0 bases and J by 6 bases, with 15 bases between the two germline ends. CDR3 length: 15 residues. The chain's CDR3 is CASSLARDRSQTQYF. In DNA, the CDR3 is TGCGCCAGCAGCTTGGCGCGGGACCGCTCCCAGACCCAGTACTTC.

There are a few counts of this clonotype. The chain joins TRBV7-9 to TRBJ1-2; 7 bases are shared with TRBD1. The germline V gene encodes CDR1 SEHNR and CDR2 FQNEAQ (reference sequence). V lost 3 bases to trimming and J lost 7 bases; unmatched junction nucleotides: 5. The CDR3 is 13 residues long. The CDR3 coding sequence is TGTGCCAGCAGCTTCGAACAGGGGATTGGCTACACCTTC. Translation gives CASSFEQGIGYTF.

This clonotype was observed a few times. The chain recombines TRBV5-1 with TRBJ1-1; D is undetermined. Trimming removed 8 bases at V and 6 bases at J, with 17 bases between. This CDR3 region has 13 residues. Looked up from germline, CDR1 is SGHRS and CDR2 is YFSETQ. The chain's CDR3 is CARIAKQPPEAFF. The DNA for the CDR3 is TGCGCCAGGATTGCGAAACAGCCGCCTGAAGCTTTCTTT. The variable domain in full, completed from reference TRBV5-1 and TRBJ1-1, reads KAGVTQTPRYLIKTRGQQVTLSCSPISGHRSVSWYQQTPGQGLQFLFEYFSETQRNKGNFPGRFSGRQFSNSRSEMNVSTLELGDSALYLCARIAKQPPEAFFGQGTRLTVV.

This clonotype has more than one count but fewer than ten. This chain links TRBV7-3 with TRBJ2-2, with no clear D. Germline CDR1 reads SGHTA; CDR2 reads FQGTGA. The CDR3 is 15 residues long. Trimming cost V 2 bases and J 4 bases, with 11 bases left between them. CDR3 residues: CASSLWAGGTGELFF. DNA of the CDR3: TGTGCCAGCAGCTTATGGGCCGGTGGCACCGGGGAGCTGTTTTTT.

The rearrangement links TRBV20-1 to TRBJ1-5; perhaps TRBD1 as D (5 bases). V dropped 1 base and J dropped 3 bases, with 10 bases sitting between them. CDR1 is DFQATT and CDR2 is SNEGSKA in the germline V gene (reference sequence). CDR3 length equals 14 residues. CDR3: CSARGEGTNQPQHF. The DNA of the CDR3 is TGCAGTGCTAGAGGGGAGGGGACCAATCAGCCCCAGCATTTT.

V usage is TRBV7-8 and J usage is TRBJ2-3, with D hard to call. Per germline, CDR1 SGHVS and CDR2 FQNEAQ. Trimming stripped 5 bases from V and 0 bases from J, with 15 bases between. The CDR3 sequence is 16 residues long. In DNA, the CDR3 is TGTGCCAGCAGCGACTCATGGTTAGGGAGCACAGATACGCAGTATTTT. Encoded protein: CASSDSWLGSTDTQYF.

This sequence joins TRBV12-3 or TRBV12-4 and TRBJ2-5, with 10 bases identical to TRBD1. V lost 5 bases, J lost 5 bases, and 11 bases stayed unmatched. The CDR3 runs to 16 residues. The CDR3 spells CASSLRQGARVETQYF. Written as DNA, the CDR3 is TGTGCCAGCAGTCTTAGACAGGGGGCGCGGGTGGAGACCCAGTACTTC.

This clonotype has only a few counts. This chain joins TRBV12-3 or TRBV12-4 and TRBJ2-1; TRBD2 aligns across 11 bases. The ends lost 5 bases at V and 2 bases at J; junction bases unmatched: 5. The CDR3 is 16 residues long. The CDR3 nucleotides are TGTGCCAGCAGTGTCCAACTAGCGGGAGCCTACAATGAGCAGTTCTTC. It encodes CASSVQLAGAYNEQFF.

The chain joins TRBV12-3 or TRBV12-4 to TRBJ1-6, with D unresolved. V was cut by 3 bases and J by 2 bases, with 8 bases left in between. The CDR3 is 15 residues long. The CDR3: CASSLQRTYNSPLHF. The CDR3 DNA reads TGTGCCAGCAGTTTGCAGAGAACCTATAATTCACCCCTCCACTTT.

This clonotype has a handful of counts. V and J are TRBV12-3 or TRBV12-4 and TRBJ1-1; TRBD1 aligns across 8 bases. J was trimmed by 0 bases and V by 3 bases; bases with no gene match: 3. The CDR3 spans 15 residues. CDR3 in amino acids: CASSLGQDMNTEAFF. The DNA for the CDR3 is TGTGCCAGCAGTTTGGGACAGGACATGAACACTGAAGCTTTCTTT.

This clonotype has just a few counts. The V gene is TRBV5-1, the J gene TRBJ2-2; D unclear. This CDR3 is 14 amino acids long. Germline V gene lookup returns CDR1 SGHRS and CDR2 YFSETQ. V gave up 1 base and J gave up 6 bases, with 10 bases separating them. The DNA for the CDR3 is TGCGCCAGCAGCTTGATAGGGTTGCCCGGGGAGCTGTTTTTT. This codes for CASSLIGLPGELFF.

The chain links TRBV5-1 to TRBJ2-7; 7 bases are a match to TRBD1. V shed 2 bases and J 0 bases; nucleotides not matched to a gene: 5. CDR3 length equals 15 residues. Germline CDR1 reads SGHRS; CDR2 reads YFSETQ. The CDR3 is CASSLTGDPSYEQYF. As DNA, the CDR3 is TGCGCCAGCAGCTTAACAGGGGACCCCTCCTACGAGCAGTACTTC.

The chain recombines TRBV11-3 with TRBJ2-1; 7 bases match TRBD2. Germline lookup yields CDR1 SGHNT and CDR2 YENEEA. V shed 5 bases, J shed 15 bases, and the junction held 13 bases outside the gene matches. The CDR3 has 13 amino acids. The CDR3 here is CASSPESGASAFF. CDR3 in DNA: TGTGCCAGCAGCCCCGAAAGCGGGGCCTCGGCGTTCTTC.

CDR3: CASSSEIGTSDLNEQFF. As DNA, the CDR3 is TGTGCCAGCAGCTCCGAAATTGGGACTAGCGATCTCAATGAGCAGTTCTTC. This rearrangement joins TRBV13 to TRBJ2-1, with 10 positions matching TRBD2. The CDR3 extends over 17 amino acids. Germline values: CDR1 PRHDT, CDR2 FYEKMQ (reference sequence). V shed 4 bases and J 6 bases; nucleotides not matched to a gene: 12.

The genes are TRBV20-1 and TRBJ2-7, with D perhaps TRBD1 (5 bases). Trimming cost V 2 bases and J 6 bases, with 8 bases left between them. The CDR3 is 11 residues long. CDR1 is DFQATT, CDR2 SNEGSKA, per germline (reference sequence). CDR3 loop: CSARQGAEQYF. Here the CDR3 DNA reads TGCAGTGCTAGACAGGGTGCCGAGCAGTACTTC.

The rearrangement uses TRBV30 and TRBJ1-2, with D possibly being TRBD1 (5 bases). Trimming stripped 5 bases from V and 4 bases from J, with 11 bases between. Germline V gene data show CDR1 as GTSNPN and CDR2 as SVGIG (reference sequence). The CDR3 is 12 amino acids. Here the CDR3 DNA reads TGTGCCTGGTTCGGGACTTTCTATGGCTACACCTTC. This codes for CAWFGTFYGYTF.

A few counts support this clonotype. The V call is TRBV6-5, the J call TRBJ2-3; D ambiguous. CDR1 is MNHEY and CDR2 is SVGAGI in the germline V gene. The length of the CDR3 is 16 residues. Trimming removed 2 bases from V and 2 bases from J, with 14 bases in between. CDR3: CASSYGSLVNTDTQYF. The CDR3 region has the DNA TGTGCCAGCAGTTACGGCAGCCTAGTAAACACAGATACGCAGTATTTT.

This chain joins TRBV5-1 and TRBJ2-2; 8 nucleotides line up with TRBD1. CDR1 is SGHRS, CDR2 YFSETQ, per germline. This CDR3 contains 14 residues. V dropped 4 bases and J dropped 6; count of bases not matched to a gene: 5. The CDR3 spells CASSQLTGAGELFF. The CDR3 DNA reads TGCGCCAGCAGCCAATTGACAGGGGCCGGGGAGCTGTTTTTT.

This clonotype was observed many times. The V call is TRBV29-1, the J call TRBJ2-5; D ambiguous. Trimming took off 7 bases at V and 5 bases at J, with 11 bases between the two ends. The germline V gene has CDR1 SQVTM and CDR2 ANQGSEA. This CDR3 is 11 amino acids long. This CDR3 is CSGKGQETQYF. DNA of the CDR3: TGCAGCGGGAAAGGCCAGGAGACCCAGTACTTC.

The gene calls are TRBV12-3 or TRBV12-4 and TRBJ1-6; D gene uncertain. With 5 bases removed from V and 8 bases from J, the gap between germline ends came to 19 bases. The CDR3 has 16 amino acids. The CDR3 DNA is TGTGCCAGCAGTACCGGTCGTGGGGTAGTCGATTCACCCCTCCACTTT. Translated: CASSTGRGVVDSPLHF.

This clonotype was detected only a few times. The gene calls are TRBV3-1 and TRBJ2-1, with D possibly matching TRBD1 (6 bases). Germline V gene lookup returns CDR1 LGHDT and CDR2 YNNKEL (reference sequence). Trimming cost V 1 base and J 4 bases, with 17 bases left between them. The CDR3 has 17 amino acids. CDR3 in DNA: TGTGCCAGCAGCCAAGTCAGGGGTCGGTTCTTTTACAATGAGCAGTTCTTC. This encodes CASSQVRGRFFYNEQFF.

The rearrangement links TRBV9 to TRBJ2-1, with D possibly TRBD2 on 5 matching bases. This CDR3 is 16 amino acids long. With 0 bases removed from V and 4 bases from J, the gap between germline ends came to 14 bases. Germline assignment: CDR1 SGDLS and CDR2 YYNGEE. The CDR3 region is CASSVVGSSLYNEQFF. Written as DNA, the CDR3 is TGTGCCAGCAGCGTAGTTGGGAGTTCGTTATACAATGAGCAGTTCTTC.